This T cell receptor beta chain was observed in a study of T cell repertoires in cytomegalovirus infection. General observations from the study: HLA-C-restricted CMV-specific TCR beta clonotypes prevailed in the ex vivo response. The cumulative frequency of public TCR beta families distinguished individuals who carried CMV together with the relevant HLA.

Germline CDR1 and CDR2: SGHVS and FNYEAQ. This CDR3 comprises 16 residues. The J segment lost 4 bases and the V segment lost 1 base, leaving 4 bases of the junction unmatched. TCRdb fed the reads into MiXCR, producing one record per CDR3 protein. The sample contains roughly 640,000 distinct CDR3 sequences, approximately 24% of which appear only once. This clonotype has ten or more counts. Antigen: not known. The sequenced sample consisted of CD8+ T cells from PBMCs. This receptor was taken from a human donor in good health (CMV status not recorded). Some clones in this sample may be carry-over from other donors' samples. J is TRBJ2-3 and V is TRBV7-6; 11 bases map to TRBD2. The CDR3 sequence: CASSLVAGGLPDTQYF. DNA for the CDR3: TGTGCCAGCAGCTTAGTAGCGGGGGGGCTTCCAGATACGCAGTATTTT.